This T cell receptor beta chain is from a study of shared clonotypes between healthy human individuals. The V segment lost 3 bases and the J segment 3 bases; nucleotides outside the gene matches: 0. Germline V gene data show CDR1 as SGHRS and CDR2 as YFSETQ. The CDR3 spans 14 residues. Sequencing used immunoSEQ multiplex PCR; TCRdb keeps in-frame clones, though not all of them. The sample contains about 490,000 clones, 76% of which appear only once. The sequenced sample consisted of PBMCs. This TCR was recovered from a woman aged 40 to 50 in good health. Some clones in this sample may be carry-over from other donors' samples. The V gene is TRBV5-1, the J gene TRBJ2-1; 10 bases map to TRBD2. Written as DNA, the CDR3 is TGCGCCAGCAGCTCTAGCGGGAGCTACAATGAGCAGTTCTTC. Its protein is CASSSSGSYNEQFF. Full variable domain (rest looked up from reference TRBV5-1 and TRBJ2-1): KAGVTQTPRYLIKTRGQQVTLSCSPISGHRSVSWYQQTPGQGLQFLFEYFSETQRNKGNFPGRFSGRQFSNSRSEMNVSTLELGDSALYLCASSSSGSYNEQFFGPGTRLTVL.